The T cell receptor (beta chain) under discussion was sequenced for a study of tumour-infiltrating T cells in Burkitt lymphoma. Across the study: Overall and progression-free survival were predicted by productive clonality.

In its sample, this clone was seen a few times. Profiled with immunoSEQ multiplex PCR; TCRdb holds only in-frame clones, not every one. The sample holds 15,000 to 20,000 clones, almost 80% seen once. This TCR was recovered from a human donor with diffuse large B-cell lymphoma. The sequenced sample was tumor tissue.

The CDR3: CASSWGEGDIQYF. CDR3 sequence (DNA): TGTGCCAGCAGCTGGGGGGAGGGGGACATTCAGTACTTC. This chain joins TRBV7-9 and TRBJ2-4, with D maybe TRBD2 (7 bases). The CDR3 runs to 13 residues. Germline V CDR1 and CDR2: SEHNR, FQNEAQ (reference sequence). V lost 4 bases and J lost 8, with 12 bases in between.